Listed below are T cell receptor beta chains from one sample, sequenced in a study of OX40 agonist ivuxolimab in advanced cancers. Profiling relied on immunoSEQ multiplex PCR, and the TCRdb table lists in-frame clones only, not all of them. The sample yields about 56,000 clones, approximately 82% seen once. This specimen was CD4+ or CD8+ T cells sorted from blood, taken in a trial of the OX40 agonist ivuxolimab. The receptors stem from an adult with an advanced solid tumor such as melanoma, head and neck, liver or kidney cancer. The CDR3 runs from the conserved cysteine through the conserved F or W. A D gene is named only where the DNA matches it firmly.

CASSRTGRGEKLFF TRBV2 TRBD1
CASSPREGPLNEQFF TRBV2 TRBD2
CASSLDFRSYGYTF TRBV7-2 .
CASSSGHPSTDTQYF TRBV7-3 .
CASSQESGLVRYNEQFF TRBV14 TRBD2
CATSRAFLSGELFF TRBV15 .
CASSPETADTGELFF TRBV18 .
CASSPRVLAEQEQYF TRBV18 TRBD2
CASSPWTLAGWLETSSTGELFF TRBV18 TRBD2
CASSPTGTGVYEQYF TRBV28 TRBD1
CASSTTGVGGYTF TRBV19 TRBD1
CASSYHLDLAAADTQYF TRBV5-4 TRBD2
CASSQAGDYEQYF TRBV7-9 .
CASSLRGGANLETQYF TRBV7-3 TRBD2
CASSASVGGDETQYF TRBV9 .
CASSLSENPYEQYF TRBV7-9 .
CASSGPGQLRSGANVLTF TRBV5-4 TRBD1
CASSIQGQKLFF TRBV21-1 .
CASSSNSGTYEQYF TRBV7-9 .
CSVDRLNTEAFF TRBV29-1 .
CASTLLSGFNEQFF TRBV5-6 .
CASSPAGQGNGELFF TRBV5-1 TRBD1
CASSLMGVGRVTDTQYF TRBV7-3 .
CASRTLLTGRESHEQYF TRBV27 .
CASSQDRTGGYNEKLFF TRBV4-1 TRBD1
CASSLLGQNYNSPLHF TRBV7-3 .
CATPARGRNYGYTF TRBV2 .